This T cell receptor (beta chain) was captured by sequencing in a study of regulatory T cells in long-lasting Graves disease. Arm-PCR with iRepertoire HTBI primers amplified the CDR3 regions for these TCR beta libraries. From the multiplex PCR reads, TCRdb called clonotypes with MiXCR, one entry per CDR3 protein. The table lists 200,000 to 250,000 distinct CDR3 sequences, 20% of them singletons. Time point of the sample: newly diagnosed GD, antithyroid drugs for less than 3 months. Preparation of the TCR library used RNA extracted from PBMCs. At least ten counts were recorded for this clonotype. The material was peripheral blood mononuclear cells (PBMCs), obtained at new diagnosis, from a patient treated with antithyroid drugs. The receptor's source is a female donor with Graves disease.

CDR3 sequence: CASSLRQGTYEQYF. The DNA for the CDR3 is TGTGCCAGCAGCTTGAGACAGGGAACCTACGAGCAGTACTTC. The chain links TRBV13 to TRBJ2-7; 7 nucleotides align to TRBD1. The CDR3 covers 14 residues. The germline V gene encodes CDR1 PRHDT and CDR2 FYEKMQ (reference sequence). The J segment lost 2 bases and the V segment lost 3 bases, leaving 4 bases of the junction unmatched.